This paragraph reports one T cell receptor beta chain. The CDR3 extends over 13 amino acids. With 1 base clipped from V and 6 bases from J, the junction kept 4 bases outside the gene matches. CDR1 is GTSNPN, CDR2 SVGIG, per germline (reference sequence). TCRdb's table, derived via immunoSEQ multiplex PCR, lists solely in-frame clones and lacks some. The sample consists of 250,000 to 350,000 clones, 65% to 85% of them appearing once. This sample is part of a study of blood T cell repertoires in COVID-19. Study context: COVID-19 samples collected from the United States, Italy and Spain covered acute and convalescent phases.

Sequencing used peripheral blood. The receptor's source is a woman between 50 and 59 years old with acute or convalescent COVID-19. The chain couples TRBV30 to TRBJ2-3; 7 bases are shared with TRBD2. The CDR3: CAWSGTSFDTQYF. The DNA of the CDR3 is TGTGCCTGGAGTGGGACTAGTTTCGATACGCAGTATTTT.